This entry lists 20 T cell receptor beta chains sequenced from one sample in a study of blood T cell repertoires in COVID-19. Sequencing was performed with immunoSEQ multiplex PCR; in TCRdb, only in-frame clones are kept and a portion is missing. The sample includes under 130,000 clones, roughly 90% of them seen just once. Sequencing was carried out using peripheral blood. These receptors came from a woman aged 55-70 years with acute or convalescent COVID-19.

The gene calls are TRBV11-3 and TRBJ1-1; unclear D gene. The CDR3 has 14 amino acids. CDR1 and CDR2 from the germline V gene are SGHNT and YENEEA. Trimming took off 3 bases at V and 3 bases at J, with 11 bases between the two ends. The CDR3 protein is CASSFEGPDTEAFF. The CDR3, as DNA: TGTGCCAGCAGCTTTGAGGGCCCCGACACTGAAGCTTTCTTT.

CDR3 sequence: CASSLGLALDQETQYF. Written as DNA, the CDR3 is TGCGCCAGCAGCTTGGGACTAGCGTTAGACCAAGAGACCCAGTACTTC. This chain connects TRBV5-1 to TRBJ2-5; 8 bases agree with TRBD2. The CDR3 contains 16 residues. Germline values: CDR1 SGHRS, CDR2 YFSETQ. V lost 0 bases, J lost 0 bases, and 4 bases stayed unmatched.

The chain couples TRBV24-1 to TRBJ2-1; 10 nucleotides align to TRBD2. The junction had 5 bases not matched to a gene; V was cut back by 3 bases and J by 4 bases. CDR1 is KGHDR and CDR2 is SFDVKD in the germline V gene. There are 16 residues in the CDR3. In nucleotides, the CDR3 is TGTGCCACCAGTGATCTAGCGGGAGCGAAATACAATGAGCAGTTCTTC. This codes for CATSDLAGAKYNEQFF.

The genes are TRBV28 and TRBJ1-5, with 9 bases lining up with TRBD1. The V segment lost 3 bases and the J segment 4 bases; nucleotides outside the gene matches: 1. The germline gives CDR1 MDHEN, CDR2 SYDVKM. This CDR3 comprises 14 residues. CDR3 sequence reads: CASSFGQGNQPQHF. In DNA form, the CDR3 reads TGTGCCAGCAGTTTTGGACAGGGGAATCAGCCCCAGCATTTT.

V is TRBV7-3 and J is TRBJ2-1; TRBD2 aligns across 13 bases. CDR3 size: 15 residues. Germline-derived CDR1 and CDR2 are SGHTA and FQGTGA. Germline trimming cut 3 bases from V and 8 bases from J; bases unmatched to any gene: 4. CDR3 DNA sequence: TGTGCCAGCAGCTTCGGACTAGCGGGAGTCGATGAGCAGTTCTTC. Its protein product is CASSFGLAGVDEQFF.

The rearrangement links TRBV7-9 to TRBJ2-2, with 13 nucleotides matching TRBD2. J gave up 3 bases and V 0 bases, and 1 base lay outside the gene matches. Germline assignment: CDR1 SEHNR and CDR2 FQNEAQ (reference sequence). The CDR3 spans 17 residues. CDR3 in DNA: TGTGCCAGCAGCTTAGCCGGACTAGCGGGAGACACCGGGGAGCTGTTTTTT. This gives the protein CASSLAGLAGDTGELFF.

CDR3 DNA: TGTGCCAGCAGTACCCTGCCTAGCTCTGGAAACACCATATATTTT. Its protein is CASSTLPSSGNTIYF. This chain links TRBV28 with TRBJ1-3; D unresolved. Germline CDR1 is MDHEN and CDR2 is SYDVKM. Trimming shortened V by 5 bases and J by 0 bases, and 11 bases separated the two germline ends. This CDR3 is built from 15 residues.

J is TRBJ2-3 and V is TRBV7-3; TRBD1 matches at 8 bases. After removal of 1 base from V and 2 bases from J, the junction contained 8 bases not matched to a gene. In germline, CDR1 is SGHTA, CDR2 FQGTGA. The length of the CDR3 is 17 residues. The CDR3 DNA follows: TGTGCCAGCAGCTTAATCCCTGACAGGGGTCACACAGATACGCAGTATTTT. It is translated as CASSLIPDRGHTDTQYF.

The chain combines TRBV6-6 with TRBJ1-4, with D perhaps matching TRBD1 (6 bases). The CDR3 length is 16 residues. V lost 2 bases and J 8 bases, leaving 18 bases between the germline ends. The germline V gene has CDR1 MNHNY and CDR2 SVGAGI (reference sequence). In DNA, the CDR3 is TGTGCCAGCAGTTACGCCTTGACAGGTCCCAGCGAAAAACTGTTTTTT. This gives the protein CASSYALTGPSEKLFF.

The chain couples TRBV20-1 to TRBJ1-2; tentative D call: TRBD1 (5 bases). This CDR3 spans 11 amino acids. Germline loops: CDR1 DFQATT, CDR2 SNEGSKA (reference sequence). V lost 3 bases to trimming and J lost 4 bases, with 6 bases between them. The CDR3 reads CSASQGYGYTF. The DNA for the CDR3 is TGCAGTGCTAGTCAGGGCTATGGCTACACCTTC.

The V gene is TRBV5-1, the J gene TRBJ1-1; TRBD1 matches 8 bases. The junction had 11 bases not matched to a gene; V was cut back by 7 bases and J by 9 bases. The CDR3 loop spans 13 amino acids. Germline V lookup: CDR1 SGHRS, CDR2 YFSETQ. This chain's CDR3 is CASAQGAGTKAFF. CDR3 nucleotide sequence: TGCGCCAGCGCTCAGGGGGCTGGGACTAAAGCTTTCTTT. The full variable domain, in which reference TRBV5-1 and TRBJ1-1 provide the parts outside the CDR3, is KAGVTQTPRYLIKTRGQQVTLSCSPISGHRSVSWYQQTPGQGLQFLFEYFSETQRNKGNFPGRFSGRQFSNSRSEMNVSTLELGDSALYLCASAQGAGTKAFFGQGTRLTVV.

This chain uses TRBV3-1 (or the pseudogene TRBV3-2) with TRBJ2-1; 7 bases agree with TRBD2. From germline, CDR1 is LGHDT and CDR2 YNNKEL (reference sequence). V gave up 0 bases and J gave up 9 bases; unmatched junction bases: 8. There are 15 residues in the CDR3. For the CDR3, the DNA is TGTGCCAGCAGCCAAGATGGACTAGTGTACGGTGAGCAGTTCTTC. It is translated as CASSQDGLVYGEQFF.

The CDR3 loop reads CASSLRPGESYNEQFF. The CDR3 bases are TGTGCCAGCAGTTTACGTCCGGGAGAATCCTACAATGAGCAGTTCTTC. This sequence joins TRBV28 and TRBJ2-1; weak D call: TRBD2 (6 bases). V was clipped by 2 bases and J by 1 base, with 12 bases between them. This CDR3 has 16 residues. Germline V lookup: CDR1 MDHEN, CDR2 SYDVKM. Based on the CDR3 plus reference TRBV28 and TRBJ2-1, the full variable domain is DVKVTQSSRYLVKRTGEKVFLECVQDMDHENMFWYRQDPGLGLRLIYFSYDVKMKEKGDIPEGYSVSREKKERFSLILESASTNQTSMYLCASSLRPGESYNEQFFGPGTRLTVL.

The V gene is TRBV6-5, the J gene TRBJ2-2, with 10 positions matching TRBD2. The J segment lost 7 bases and the V segment lost 7 bases, leaving 6 bases of the junction unmatched. CDR3 length: 14 residues. The germline CDR1 and CDR2 sequences are MNHEY and SVGAGI. CDR3 sequence: CASKLAGGGGELFF. The DNA of the CDR3 is TGTGCCAGCAAGTTAGCGGGAGGAGGCGGGGAGCTGTTTTTT.

The chain couples TRBV27 to TRBJ1-2, with D possibly TRBD1 on 5 matching bases. CDR3 length: 16 residues. The V gene's germline CDR1 is MNHEY and CDR2 SMNVEV (reference sequence). The ends were cut back, 3 bases at V and 6 bases at J, with 20 bases in the middle. The CDR3 region is CASSFLGSVQGNGYTF. The CDR3 DNA follows: TGTGCCAGCAGTTTTCTGGGATCGGTGCAGGGTAATGGCTACACCTTC.

The chain joins TRBV6-5 to TRBJ2-7; perhaps TRBD1 as D (5 bases). V lost 0 bases and J 4 bases, leaving 13 bases between the germline ends. Germline CDR1 is MNHEY and CDR2 is SVGAGI. This CDR3 has 15 amino acids. The CDR3 spells CASSYSAGLIYEQYF. DNA for the CDR3: TGTGCCAGCAGTTACTCGGCAGGGTTAATATACGAGCAGTACTTC.

As for this clone: A read error may account for a junction end that differs from germline. The same CDR3 can be traced to other DNA sequences in this sample. The genes are TRBV3-1 (or the pseudogene TRBV3-2) and TRBJ2-2; D may be TRBD2 (5 bases). Per the germline V gene, CDR1 is LGHDT and CDR2 is YNNKEL (reference sequence). The CDR3 has 13 amino acids. The DNA of the CDR3 is TGTGCCAGCAGCCCTAAGATCACCGGGGAGCTATTTTTT. Amino acids: CASSPKITGELFF.

Here the CDR3 reads CASSPLGAGTYEQYF. CDR3 DNA sequence: TGTGCCAGCTCACCACTTGGAGCGGGTACCTACGAGCAGTACTTC. This chain joins TRBV18 and TRBJ2-7, with D perhaps TRBD2 (6 bases). The germline V gene encodes CDR1 KGHSH and CDR2 LQKENI. The CDR3 consists of 15 residues. Trimming stripped 1 base from V and 2 bases from J, with 12 bases between.

This chain connects TRBV30 to TRBJ1-1, with 8 bases fitting TRBD1. V gave up 3 bases and J gave up 0 bases; unmatched junction bases: 3. Germline CDR1 and CDR2: GTSNPN and SVGIG (reference sequence). This CDR3 comprises 14 residues. CDR3 sequence: CAWSRGRLNTEAFF. The CDR3 DNA sequence: TGTGCCTGGAGCAGGGGGCGGTTGAACACTGAAGCTTTCTTT. Full variable domain (outside the CDR3, taken from reference TRBV30 and TRBJ1-1): SQTIHQWPATLVQPVGSPLSLECTVEGTSNPNLYWYRQAAGRGLQLLFYSVGIGQISSEVPQNLSASRPQDRQFILSSKKLLLSDSGFYLCAWSRGRLNTEAFFGQGTRLTVV.

The gene calls are TRBV9 and TRBJ1-2; D ambiguous. V lost 0 bases, J lost 2 bases, and 8 bases lay in between. The CDR3 covers 14 residues. CDR1 is SGDLS, CDR2 YYNGEE, per germline. DNA for the CDR3: TGTGCCAGCAGCGTAGATCCACAGAACTATGGCTACACCTTC. Its protein is CASSVDPQNYGYTF.